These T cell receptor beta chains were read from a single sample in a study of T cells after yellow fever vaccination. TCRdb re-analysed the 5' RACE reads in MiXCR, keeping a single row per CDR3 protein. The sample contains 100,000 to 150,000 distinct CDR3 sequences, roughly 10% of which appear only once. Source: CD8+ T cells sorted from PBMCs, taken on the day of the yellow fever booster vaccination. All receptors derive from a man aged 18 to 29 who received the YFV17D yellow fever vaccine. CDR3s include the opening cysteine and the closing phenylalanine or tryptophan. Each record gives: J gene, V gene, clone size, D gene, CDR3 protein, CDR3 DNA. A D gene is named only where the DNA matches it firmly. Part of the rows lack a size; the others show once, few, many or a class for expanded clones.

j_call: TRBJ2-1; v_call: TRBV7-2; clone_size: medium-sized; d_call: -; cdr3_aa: CASSLDLSTYNEQFF; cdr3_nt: TGTGCCAGCAGCTTAGATCTTAGTACCTACAATGAGCAGTTCTTC
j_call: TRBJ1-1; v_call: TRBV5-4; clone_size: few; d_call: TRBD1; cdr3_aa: CASSFRPGQGMGDTEAFF; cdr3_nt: TGTGCCAGCAGCTTCCGTCCGGGACAGGGGATGGGGGACACTGAAGCTTTCTTT
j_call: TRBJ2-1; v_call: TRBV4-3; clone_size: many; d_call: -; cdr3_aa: CASSQDWGGGGDEQFF; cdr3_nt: TGCGCCAGCAGCCAAGATTGGGGGGGCGGTGGGGATGAGCAGTTCTTC
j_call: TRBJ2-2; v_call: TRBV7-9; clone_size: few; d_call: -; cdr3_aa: CASSPLTAVANTGELFF; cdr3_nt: TGTGCCAGCAGTCCATTGACAGCCGTCGCGAACACCGGGGAGCTGTTTTTT
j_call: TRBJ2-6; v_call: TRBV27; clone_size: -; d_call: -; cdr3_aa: CASSSGNYPSGANVLTF; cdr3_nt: TGTGCCAGCAGTTCGGGCAACTATCCCTCTGGGGCCAACGTCCTGACTTTC
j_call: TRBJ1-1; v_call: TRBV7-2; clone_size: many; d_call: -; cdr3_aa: CASSQGGFWMNTEAFF; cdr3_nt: TGTGCCAGCAGCCAAGGGGGGTTTTGGATGAACACTGAAGCTTTCTTT
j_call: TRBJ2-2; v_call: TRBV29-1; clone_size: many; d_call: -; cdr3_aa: CSVEGWGNTGELFF; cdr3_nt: TGCAGCGTTGAGGGTTGGGGGAACACCGGGGAGCTGTTTTTT
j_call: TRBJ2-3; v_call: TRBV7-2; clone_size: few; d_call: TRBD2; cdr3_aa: CASSPGTSDTDTQYF; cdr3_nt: TGTGCCAGCAGCCCCGGGACTAGCGACACAGATACGCAGTATTTT
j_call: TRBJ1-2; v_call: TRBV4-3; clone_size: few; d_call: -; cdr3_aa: CASSQQAGAVGYTF; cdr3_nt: TGCGCCAGCAGCCAACAAGCAGGGGCTGTCGGCTACACCTTC
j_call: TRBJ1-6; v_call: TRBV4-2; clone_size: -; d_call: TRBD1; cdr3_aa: CASSQHDRVDNSPLHF; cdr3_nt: TGTGCCAGCAGCCAACACGACAGGGTGGATAATTCACCCCTCCACTTT
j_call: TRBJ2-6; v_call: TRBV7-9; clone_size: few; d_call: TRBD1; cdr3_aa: CASSPPTGGDVLTF; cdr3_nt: TGTGCCAGCAGCCCCCCGACAGGGGGAGATGTCCTGACTTTC
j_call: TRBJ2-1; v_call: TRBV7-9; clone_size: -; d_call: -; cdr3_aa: CASSWGPDGSSYNEQFF; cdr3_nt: TGTGCCAGCAGCTGGGGTCCTGACGGGAGCTCCTACAATGAGCAGTTCTTC
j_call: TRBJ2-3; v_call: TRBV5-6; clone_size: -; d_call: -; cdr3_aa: CASSLAGHVGDTQYF; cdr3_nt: TGTGCCAGCAGCTTGGCAGGGCACGTGGGGGATACGCAGTATTTT
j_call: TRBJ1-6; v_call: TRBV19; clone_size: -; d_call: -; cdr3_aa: CASSPRTGYNSPLHF; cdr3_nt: TGTGCCAGTAGTCCACGAACAGGTTACAATTCACCCCTCCACTTT
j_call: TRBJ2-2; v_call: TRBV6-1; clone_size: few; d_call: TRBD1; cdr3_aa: CASSEGQGAFTGELFF; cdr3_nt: TGTGCCAGCAGTGAGGGACAGGGGGCTTTCACCGGGGAGCTGTTTTTT
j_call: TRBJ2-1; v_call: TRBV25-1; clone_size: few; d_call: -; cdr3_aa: CASSDLEDEQFF; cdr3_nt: TGTGCCAGCAGTGATTTGGAGGATGAGCAGTTCTTC
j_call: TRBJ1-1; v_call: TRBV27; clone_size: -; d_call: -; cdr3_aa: CASSLSGVENTEAFF; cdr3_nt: TGTGCCAGCAGTTTGTCCGGAGTGGAGAACACTGAAGCTTTCTTT
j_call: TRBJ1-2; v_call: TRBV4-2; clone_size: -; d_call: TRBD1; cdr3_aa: CASSQVGQGTNYGYTF; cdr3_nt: TGTGCCAGCAGCCAGGTCGGACAGGGAACTAACTATGGCTACACCTTC
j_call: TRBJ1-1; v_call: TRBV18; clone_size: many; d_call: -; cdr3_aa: CASSRRGANTEAFF; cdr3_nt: TGTGCCAGCTCACGGAGGGGAGCGAACACTGAAGCTTTCTTT
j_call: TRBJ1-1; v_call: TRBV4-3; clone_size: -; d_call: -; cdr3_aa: CASSLGGGASDTEAFF; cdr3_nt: TGCGCCAGCAGCCTCGGGGGGGGGGCGTCGGACACTGAAGCTTTCTTT
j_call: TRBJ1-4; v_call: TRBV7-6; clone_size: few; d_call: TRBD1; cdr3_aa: CASSAGDRFIVGDEKLFF; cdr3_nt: TGTGCCAGCAGCGCCGGGGACAGATTTATCGTAGGTGATGAAAAACTGTTTTTT
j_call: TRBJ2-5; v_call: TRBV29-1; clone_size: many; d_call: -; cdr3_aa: CSANGQHGTPPETQYF; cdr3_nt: TGCAGCGCTAACGGACAGCACGGGACACCACCAGAGACCCAGTACTTC
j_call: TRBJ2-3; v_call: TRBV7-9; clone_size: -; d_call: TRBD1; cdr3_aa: CASSGGQLNTDTQYF; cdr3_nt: TGTGCCAGCAGCGGGGGACAGCTTAACACAGATACGCAGTATTTT
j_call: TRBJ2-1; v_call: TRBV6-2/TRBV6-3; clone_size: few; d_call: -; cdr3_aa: CASSYAQASSYNEQFF; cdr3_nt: TGTGCCAGCAGTTACGCGCAGGCGAGCTCCTACAATGAGCAGTTCTTC
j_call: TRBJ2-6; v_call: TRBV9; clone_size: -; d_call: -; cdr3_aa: CASSGHRSSGANVLTF; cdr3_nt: TGTGCCAGCAGCGGACACAGGAGCTCTGGGGCCAACGTCCTGACTTTC
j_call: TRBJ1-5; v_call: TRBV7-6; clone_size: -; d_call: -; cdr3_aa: CASSLGDGLNWAQHF; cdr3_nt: TGTGCCAGCAGCTTAGGTGACGGACTCAATTGGGCCCAGCATTTT
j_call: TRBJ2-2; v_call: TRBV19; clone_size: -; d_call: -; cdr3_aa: CACGAEGNGELFF; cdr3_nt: TGTGCCTGTGGAGCTGAGGGGAACGGGGAGCTGTTTTTT
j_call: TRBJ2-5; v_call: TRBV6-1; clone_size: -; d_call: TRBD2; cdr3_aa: CATQTQLAEETQYF; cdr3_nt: TGTGCCACCCAGACTCAACTAGCGGAAGAGACCCAGTACTTC
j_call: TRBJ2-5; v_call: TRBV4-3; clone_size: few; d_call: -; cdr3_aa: CASSQGSLATDLQETQYF; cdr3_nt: TGCGCCAGCAGCCAAGGAAGTCTAGCTACCGACCTCCAAGAGACCCAGTACTTC
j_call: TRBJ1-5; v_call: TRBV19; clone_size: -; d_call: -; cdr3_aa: CASSILAGVNQPQHF; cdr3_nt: TGTGCCAGTAGTATCCTCGCCGGAGTCAATCAGCCCCAGCATTTT
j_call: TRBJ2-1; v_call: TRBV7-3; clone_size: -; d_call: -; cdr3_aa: CASSLTSPQGGTYNEQFF; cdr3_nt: TGTGCCAGCAGCTTAACGTCCCCGCAGGGGGGCACCTACAATGAGCAGTTCTTC
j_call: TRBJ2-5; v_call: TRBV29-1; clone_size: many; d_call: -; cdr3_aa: CSVEVIVGERETQYF; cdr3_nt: TGCAGCGTTGAAGTGATAGTGGGCGAGAGGGAGACCCAGTACTTC
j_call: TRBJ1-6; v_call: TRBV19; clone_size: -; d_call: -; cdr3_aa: CASSMARAYNSPLHF; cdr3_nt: TGTGCCAGTAGTATGGCAAGGGCCTATAATTCACCCCTCCACTTT
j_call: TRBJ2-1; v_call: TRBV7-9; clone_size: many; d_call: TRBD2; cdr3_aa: CASSLGTSGGYEQFF; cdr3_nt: TGTGCCAGCAGCCTTGGGACTAGCGGGGGCTATGAGCAGTTCTTC
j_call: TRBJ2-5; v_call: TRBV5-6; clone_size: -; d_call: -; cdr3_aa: CASSEWRLETQYF; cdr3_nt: TGTGCCAGCAGCGAGTGGAGATTAGAGACCCAGTACTTC
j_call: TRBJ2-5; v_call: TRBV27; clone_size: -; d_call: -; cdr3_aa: CASSLSRREETQYF; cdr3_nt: TGTGCCAGCAGTTTATCCCGCAGGGAAGAGACCCAGTACTTC
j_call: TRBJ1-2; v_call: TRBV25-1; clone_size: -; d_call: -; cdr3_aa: CASSGWGLAF; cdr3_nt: TGTGCCAGCAGTGGGTGGGGCCTGGCCTTC
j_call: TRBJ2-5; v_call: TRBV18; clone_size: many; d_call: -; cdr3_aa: CASSLETQYF; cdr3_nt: TGTGCCAGCTCACTAGAGACCCAGTACTTC
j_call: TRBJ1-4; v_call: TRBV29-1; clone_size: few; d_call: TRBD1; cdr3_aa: CSVTPGQGAEKLFF; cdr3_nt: TGCAGCGTGACCCCGGGACAGGGTGCTGAAAAACTGTTTTTT
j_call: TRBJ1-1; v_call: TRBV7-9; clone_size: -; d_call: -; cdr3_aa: CASRHPTGTEAFF; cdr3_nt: TGTGCCAGCAGGCACCCCACAGGCACTGAAGCTTTCTTT
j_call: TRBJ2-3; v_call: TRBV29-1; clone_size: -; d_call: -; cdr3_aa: CSVRRAGLLGQYF; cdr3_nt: TGCAGCGTCAGACGGGCCGGCCTTTTAGGGCAGTATTTT
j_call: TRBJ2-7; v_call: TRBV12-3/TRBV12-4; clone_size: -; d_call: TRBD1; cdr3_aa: CASSPGTGYYEQYF; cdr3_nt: TGTGCCAGCAGCCCCGGGACAGGGTACTACGAGCAGTACTTC
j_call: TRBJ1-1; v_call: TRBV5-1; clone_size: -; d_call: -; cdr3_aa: CASSLAGRVWMNTEAFF; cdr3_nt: TGCGCCAGCAGCTTGGCCGGCAGGGTATGGATGAACACTGAAGCTTTCTTT
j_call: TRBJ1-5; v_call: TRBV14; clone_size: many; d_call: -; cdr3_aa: CASSQAHNQPQHF; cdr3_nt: TGTGCCAGCAGCCAAGCACACAATCAGCCCCAGCATTTT
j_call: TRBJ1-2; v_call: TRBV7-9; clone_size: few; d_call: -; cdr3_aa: CASSLRSLRYGYTF; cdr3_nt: TGTGCCAGCAGCTTAAGATCCTTACGCTATGGCTACACCTTC
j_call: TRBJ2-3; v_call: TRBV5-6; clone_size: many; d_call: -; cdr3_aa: CASSIWTSSTDTQYF; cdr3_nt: TGTGCCAGCAGCATCTGGACTTCTAGCACAGATACGCAGTATTTT
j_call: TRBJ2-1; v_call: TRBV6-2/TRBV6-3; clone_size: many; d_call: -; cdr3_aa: CASSYPGAEQFF; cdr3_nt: TGTGCCAGCAGTTACCCAGGGGCTGAGCAGTTCTTC
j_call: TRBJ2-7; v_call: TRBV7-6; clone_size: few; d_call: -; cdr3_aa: CASSPHLDYEQYF; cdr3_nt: TGTGCCAGCAGCCCCCACCTCGACTACGAGCAGTACTTC
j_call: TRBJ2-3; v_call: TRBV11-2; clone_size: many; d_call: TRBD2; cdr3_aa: CASSSFSGGQTDTQYF; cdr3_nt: TGTGCCAGCAGCTCGTTTAGCGGGGGGCAAACAGATACGCAGTATTTT
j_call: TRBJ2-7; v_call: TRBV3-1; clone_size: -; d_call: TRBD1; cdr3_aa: CASSRGYGTGGSEQYF; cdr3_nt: TGTGCCAGCAGCAGAGGGTATGGGACAGGGGGTAGCGAGCAGTACTTC
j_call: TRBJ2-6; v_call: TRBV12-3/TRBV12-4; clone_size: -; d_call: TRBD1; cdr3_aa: CASSLTGGWAGANVLTF; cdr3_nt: TGTGCCAGCAGTCTCACAGGGGGCTGGGCGGGGGCCAACGTCCTGACTTTC
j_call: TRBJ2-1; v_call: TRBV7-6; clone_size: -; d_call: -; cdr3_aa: CASSLEGDEQFF; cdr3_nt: TGTGCCAGCAGCTTAGAGGGGGATGAGCAGTTCTTC
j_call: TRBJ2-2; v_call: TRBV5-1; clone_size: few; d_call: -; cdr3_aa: CASSPFGVGELFF; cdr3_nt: TGCGCCAGCAGCCCCTTCGGGGTCGGGGAGCTGTTTTTT
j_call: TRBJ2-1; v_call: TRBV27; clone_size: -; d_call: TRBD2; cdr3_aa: CASSLTTSGGHNEQFF; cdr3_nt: TGTGCCAGCAGTTTAACGACTAGCGGGGGACACAATGAGCAGTTCTTC
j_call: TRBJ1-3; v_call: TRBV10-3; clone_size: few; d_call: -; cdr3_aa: CAIRVETNTIYF; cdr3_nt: TGTGCCATCCGGGTGGAAACTAACACCATATATTTT
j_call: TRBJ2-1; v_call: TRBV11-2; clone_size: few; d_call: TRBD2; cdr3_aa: CASSSGAGGRDNEQFF; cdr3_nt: TGTGCCAGCAGCTCCGGCGCGGGGGGGCGAGACAATGAGCAGTTCTTC
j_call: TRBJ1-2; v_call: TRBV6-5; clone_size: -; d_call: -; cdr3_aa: CASSYSIGGDNYGYTF; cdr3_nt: TGTGCCAGCAGTTACTCGATCGGGGGAGATAACTATGGCTACACCTTC
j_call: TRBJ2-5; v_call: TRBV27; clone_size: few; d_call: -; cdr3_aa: CASSLGLGETQYF; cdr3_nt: TGTGCCAGCAGTCTTGGATTGGGAGAGACCCAGTACTTC
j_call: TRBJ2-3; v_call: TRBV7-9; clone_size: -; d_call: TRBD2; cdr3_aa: CASSLWRSGGTGTQYF; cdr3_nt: TGTGCCAGCAGCTTATGGAGGAGCGGGGGCACGGGTACGCAGTATTTT